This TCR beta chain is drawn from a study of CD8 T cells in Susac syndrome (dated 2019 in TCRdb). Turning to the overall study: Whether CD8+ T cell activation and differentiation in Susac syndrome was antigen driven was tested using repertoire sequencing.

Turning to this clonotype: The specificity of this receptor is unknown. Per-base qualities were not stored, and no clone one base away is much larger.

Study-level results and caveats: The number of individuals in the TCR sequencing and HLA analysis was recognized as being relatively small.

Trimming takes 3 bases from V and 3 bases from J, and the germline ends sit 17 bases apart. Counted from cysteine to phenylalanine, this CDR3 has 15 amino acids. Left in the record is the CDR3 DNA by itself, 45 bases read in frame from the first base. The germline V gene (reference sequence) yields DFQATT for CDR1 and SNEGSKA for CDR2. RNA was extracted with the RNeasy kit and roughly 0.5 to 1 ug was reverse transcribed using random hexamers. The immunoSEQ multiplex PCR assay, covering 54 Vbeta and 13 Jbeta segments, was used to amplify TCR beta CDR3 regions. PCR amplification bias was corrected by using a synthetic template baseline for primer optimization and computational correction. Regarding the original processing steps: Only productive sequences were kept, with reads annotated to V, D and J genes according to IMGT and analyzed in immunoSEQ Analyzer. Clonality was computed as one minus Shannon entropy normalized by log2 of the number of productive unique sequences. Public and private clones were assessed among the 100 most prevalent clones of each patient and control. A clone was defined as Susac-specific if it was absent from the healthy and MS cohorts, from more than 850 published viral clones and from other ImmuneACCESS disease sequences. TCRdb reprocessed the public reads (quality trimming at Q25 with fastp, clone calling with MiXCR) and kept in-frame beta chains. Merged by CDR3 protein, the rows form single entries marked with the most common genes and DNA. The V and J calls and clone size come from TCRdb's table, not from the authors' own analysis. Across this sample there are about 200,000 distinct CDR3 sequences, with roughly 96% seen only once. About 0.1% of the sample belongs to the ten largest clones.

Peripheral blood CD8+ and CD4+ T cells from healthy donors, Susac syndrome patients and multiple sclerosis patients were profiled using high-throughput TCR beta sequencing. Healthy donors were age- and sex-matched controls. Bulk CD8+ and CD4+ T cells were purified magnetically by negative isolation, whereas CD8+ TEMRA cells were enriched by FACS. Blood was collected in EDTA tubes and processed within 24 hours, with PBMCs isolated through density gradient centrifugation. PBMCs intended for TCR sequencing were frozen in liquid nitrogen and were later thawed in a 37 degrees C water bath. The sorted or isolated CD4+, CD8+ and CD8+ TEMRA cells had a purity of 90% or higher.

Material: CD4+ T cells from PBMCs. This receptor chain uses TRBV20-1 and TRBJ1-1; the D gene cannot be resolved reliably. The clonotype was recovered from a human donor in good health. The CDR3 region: CSARGPGVGDTEAFF. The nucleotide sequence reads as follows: TGCAGTGCTAGGGGTCCCGGGGTCGGCGACACTGAAGCTTTCTTT.